This paragraph covers one T cell receptor (beta chain) sequence. Its antigen is as yet unknown. Addition of a universal primer site occurred through template switching, and cDNA carried unique molecular identifiers. A single record per CDR3 protein comes from TCRdb applying MiXCR to the 5' RACE reads. The data show some 570,000 distinct CDR3 sequences, with 20% to 25% seen just once and 0.48% held by the top ten. CDR3 length: 14 amino acids. V lost 5 bases and J lost 6, with 13 bases in between. The germline gives CDR1 KGHSH, CDR2 LQKENI. These data belong to a study of identical twins. General study findings and limits: With monozygotic twins, out-of-frame TCR alpha sharing exceeded what models estimated. Beta out-of-frame sequences displayed a weaker excess of sharing between twins.

This same sample was also part of a study on yellow fever vaccine responses in identical twins.

The clonotype comes from a young woman in good health. This chain uses TRBV18 with TRBJ1-4, with D possibly being TRBD1 (5 bases). The material sequenced was CD4+ T cells sorted from blood. The CDR3 region is CASSKQEGHEKLFF. CDR3 DNA sequence: TGTGCCAGCTCAAAACAGGAGGGTCATGAAAAACTGTTTTTT.